These 10 T cell receptor beta chains were all obtained from the same sample, sequenced in a study of blood T cells in healthy people across ages. Using a J-beta primer mix together with a sample-barcoded 5' primer, a second PCR was run for roughly 6 to 12 cycles. TCRdb re-called the 5' RACE reads through MiXCR, storing one row per CDR3 protein. Among 870,000 or so distinct CDR3 sequences listed, around 26% were seen once. Sequences were obtained from blood. Receptors originate from a woman of 80 years or more in good health.

The table lists this clonotype with many counts. The chain carries TRBV20-1 and TRBJ2-3, with D perhaps being TRBD1 or TRBD2 (5 bases each). The V and J ends lost 3 bases and 0 bases respectively, with 10 bases between them. Per the germline V gene, CDR1 is DFQATT and CDR2 is SNEGSKA (reference sequence). The CDR3 length is 14 residues. CDR3 amino acids: CSARKGPSTDTQYF. DNA for the CDR3: TGCAGTGCTAGGAAGGGACCTAGCACAGATACGCAGTATTTT.

Details on this clonotype: This may come from a read error, since a much larger clone is one base off. The chain recombines TRBV12-3 or TRBV12-4 with TRBJ2-1; 7 bases match TRBD1. CDR3 length: 11 residues. CDR3 DNA: TGTGTCAGCAGCCGGGGACAGTTGGAGTTCTTC. Residues: CVSSRGQLEFF.

This clonotype was found many times. CDR3 nucleotide sequence: TGTGCCAGCAGTACGCGGCAGGGCAGTAACGAGCAGTACTTC. Translating gives CASSTRQGSNEQYF. V gene TRBV7-2 combines with J gene TRBJ2-7, with D tentatively TRBD1 (5 bases). Trimming left V 6 bases short and J 5 bases short, with 17 bases between. Germline values: CDR1 SGHTA, CDR2 FQGNSA. The CDR3 runs 14 residues.

This rearrangement joins TRBV25-1 to TRBJ1-1, with 11 bases lining up with TRBD1. J was trimmed by 1 base and V by 11 bases; bases with no gene match: 27. The CDR3 totals 21 residues. The germline gives CDR1 MGHDK, CDR2 SYGVNS. DNA of the CDR3: TGTGCCTCAGGCAGGCGAGTGAGGGACAGGGGGTTATTAAACCAGAACACTGAAGCTTTCTTT. Residues: CASGRRVRDRGLLNQNTEAFF.

V and J are TRBV5-1 and TRBJ1-1; 7 positions match TRBD1. CDR3 length: 16 amino acids. Germline trimming cut 4 bases from V and 2 bases from J; bases unmatched to any gene: 11. Per germline, CDR1 SGHRS and CDR2 YFSETQ. The CDR3 here is CASSLQGFLTNTEAFF. DNA of the CDR3: TGCGCCAGCAGCCTACAGGGGTTTTTAACCAACACTGAAGCTTTCTTT.

The chain recombines TRBV2 with TRBJ2-1, with 7 bases aligning to TRBD2. TRBJ2-7 explains the end of the DNA better; the J call may be wrong. Germline CDR1 is SNHLY and CDR2 is FYNNEI. There are 15 residues in the CDR3. The chain's CDR3 is CASNPQGGSYNEQYF. The DNA of the CDR3 is TGTGCCAGCAATCCCCAGGGAGGGTCCTACAATGAGCAGTACTTC.

V usage is TRBV27 and J usage is TRBJ2-3; perhaps D is TRBD1 or TRBD2 (5 bases each). Germline V gene sequence: CDR1 MNHEY, CDR2 SMNVEV (reference sequence). This CDR3 comprises 13 residues. V lost 4 bases, J lost 8 bases, and 13 bases lay in between. The CDR3 nucleotides read TGTGCCAGCAGTTGGGGAACTGGGGGTACGCAGTATTTT. Its translation is CASSWGTGGTQYF.

This clonotype was observed a few times. This rearrangement joins TRBV20-1 to TRBJ1-2; 7 bases are a match to TRBD1. Germline V gives CDR1 DFQATT, CDR2 SNEGSKA (reference sequence). The CDR3 length is 10 residues. V lost 5 bases to trimming and J lost 8 bases; unmatched junction nucleotides: 2. CDR3 nucleotides: TGCAGTGCTGGCAGGGGGGGCTACACCTTC. Residues: CSAGRGGYTF.

The chain recombines TRBV2 with TRBJ1-1; D may be TRBD1 (5 bases). From germline, CDR1 is SNHLY and CDR2 FYNNEI. The CDR3 is made up of 15 amino acids. Trimming removed 2 bases at V and 0 bases at J, with 10 bases between. The CDR3 loop reads CASSESGGLNTEAFF. CDR3 DNA sequence: TGTGCCAGCAGTGAAAGCGGGGGATTGAACACTGAAGCTTTCTTT. Combining the CDR3 with reference TRBV2 and TRBJ1-1 gives the whole variable domain EPEVTQTPSHQVTQMGQEVILRCVPISNHLYFYWYRQILGQKVEFLVSFYNNEISEKSEIFDDQFSVERPDGSNFTLKIRSTKLEDSAMYFCASSESGGLNTEAFFGQGTRLTVV.

This clonotype showed up many times. The chain uses TRBV6-2 or TRBV6-3 and TRBJ2-3, with D perhaps TRBD2 (6 bases). The CDR3 has 15 amino acids. CDR1 and CDR2 (germline): MNHEY, SVGEGT. Trimming removed 0 bases from V and 2 bases from J, with 9 bases in between. The CDR3 sequence: CASSYSSGDTDTQYF. The CDR3 bases are TGTGCCAGCAGTTACTCGTCGGGGGACACAGATACGCAGTATTTT.